The 30 T cell receptor beta chains presented below share a single source sample, sequenced in a study of blood T cell repertoires in COVID-19. The assay was immunoSEQ multiplex PCR, and TCRdb's table has in-frame clones only and misses some. The sample holds roughly 300,000 clones, 87% seen once. The sample was peripheral blood. The receptors originated from a woman aged 45-59 years who had recovered from COVID-19.

CDR3 sequence: CASSPRTAGSTQYF. The CDR3 bases are TGTGCCAGCTCACCCAGGACAGCAGGTTCGACCCAGTACTTC. The genes are TRBV18 and TRBJ2-5; the D gene is possibly TRBD1 (6 bases). CDR3 length equals 14 residues. The germline V and J ends were trimmed by 3 bases and 7 bases, with 15 bases remaining between them. Germline assignment: CDR1 KGHSH and CDR2 LQKENI.

V usage is TRBV20-1 and J usage is TRBJ2-7, with a weak D call TRBD1 (6 bases). This CDR3 comprises 11 residues. Germline values: CDR1 DFQATT, CDR2 SNEGSKA (reference sequence). The CDR3: CSGQSTYEQYF. DNA for the CDR3: TGCAGCGGACAGTCGACCTACGAGCAGTACTTC.

This clone was seen a single time. The chain has TRBV7-8 and TRBJ2-2; 9 bases are a match to TRBD2. Trimming cost V 1 base and J 5 bases; bases outside gene matches: 8. CDR1 and CDR2 (germline): SGHVS, FQNEAQ. CDR3 size: 17 residues. The CDR3 reads CASSLVLPSGTTGELFF. CDR3 nucleotide sequence: TGTGCCAGCAGCTTAGTCCTCCCTAGCGGGACAACCGGGGAGCTGTTTTTT. The full variable domain, its missing parts supplied by reference TRBV7-8 and TRBJ2-2, is GAGVSQSPRYKVAKRGQDVALRCDPISGHVSLFWYQQALGQGPEFLTYFQNEAQLDKSGLPSDRFFAERPEGSVSTLKIQRTQQEDSAVYLCASSLVLPSGTTGELFFGEGSRLTVL.

The chain carries TRBV5-1 and TRBJ2-1; 7 bases align to TRBD2. The germline gives CDR1 SGHRS, CDR2 YFSETQ. The CDR3 runs to 19 residues. J was trimmed by 0 bases and V by 3 bases; bases with no gene match: 15. The CDR3 loop is CASSSGRSGTLLSYNEQFF. The CDR3 DNA reads as TGCGCCAGCAGCTCCGGTCGGAGCGGGACTCTCCTCTCCTACAATGAGCAGTTCTTC. The variable domain in full, completed from reference TRBV5-1 and TRBJ2-1, reads KAGVTQTPRYLIKTRGQQVTLSCSPISGHRSVSWYQQTPGQGLQFLFEYFSETQRNKGNFPGRFSGRQFSNSRSEMNVSTLELGDSALYLCASSSGRSGTLLSYNEQFFGPGTRLTVL.

A note on this clone: Other DNA sequences in the sample encode the same CDR3. J is TRBJ1-5 and V is TRBV9; 8 positions agree with TRBD1. The CDR3 has 15 amino acids. J was trimmed by 5 bases and V by 4 bases; bases with no gene match: 8. The germline V gene encodes CDR1 SGDLS and CDR2 YYNGEE. CDR3 DNA sequence: TGTGCCAGCAGCTTGACCGGGACAGGAGATCAGCCCCAGCATTTT. Translation: CASSLTGTGDQPQHF.

This clone is a singleton in its sample. The V call is TRBV7-2, the J call TRBJ1-1, with a possible D match to TRBD1 (5 bases). Per the germline V gene, CDR1 is SGHTA and CDR2 is FQGNSA. This CDR3 comprises 15 residues. Trimming shortened V by 0 bases and J by 2 bases, and 10 bases separated the two germline ends. CDR3 region: CASSLALGRNTEAFF. The DNA of the CDR3 is TGTGCCAGCAGCTTAGCTCTGGGGCGAAACACTGAAGCTTTCTTT.

The chain employs TRBV7-3 and TRBJ1-1; no clear D gene. The CDR3 is 13 residues long. Looked up from germline, CDR1 is SGHTA and CDR2 is FQGTGA. V shed 1 base and J shed 1 base, with 4 bases lying between them. The CDR3 nucleotides read TGTGCCAGCAGCTTAAAACAGAACACTGAAGCTTTCTTT. Protein sequence: CASSLKQNTEAFF. Filled out from reference TRBV7-3 and TRBJ1-1, the complete variable domain reads GAGVSQTPSNKVTEKGKYVELRCDPISGHTALYWYRQSLGQGPEFLIYFQGTGAADDSGLPNDRFFAVRPEGSVSTLKIQRTERGDSAVYLCASSLKQNTEAFFGQGTRLTVV.

The chain couples TRBV5-6 to TRBJ1-1; D may be TRBD1 (6 bases). Per the germline V gene, CDR1 is SGHDT and CDR2 is YYEEEE. V lost 5 bases to trimming and J lost 1 base, with 18 bases between them. The CDR3 consists of 16 residues. The CDR3 here is CASSRNRVSGNTEAFF. The CDR3 DNA is TGTGCCAGCAGTCGAAACAGGGTATCGGGGAACACTGAAGCTTTCTTT.

The rearrangement joins TRBV4-3 to TRBJ2-1; TRBD2 aligns across 8 bases. Germline lookup yields CDR1 LGHNA and CDR2 YSLEER. This CDR3 contains 16 residues. Trimming removed 4 bases from V and 6 bases from J; junction bases left unmatched: 11. CDR3 region: CASSPRGAGVPNEQFF. DNA for the CDR3: TGCGCCAGCAGCCCCAGAGGAGCGGGAGTACCCAATGAGCAGTTCTTC.

V and J are TRBV7-2 and TRBJ1-2; D unresolved. Germline values: CDR1 SGHTA, CDR2 FQGNSA. The CDR3 loop spans 13 amino acids. V was pared by 3 bases and J by 8 bases, with 13 bases between. DNA of the CDR3: TGTGCCAGCAGCTTTGCGGAGTTCGGGGGCTACACCTTC. Encoded protein: CASSFAEFGGYTF.

V usage is TRBV21-1 and J usage is TRBJ2-1; the table's D call, TRBD2, was not checked against the DNA. TRBV21-1 is annotated as a pseudogene. The CDR3 covers 19 residues. CDR3 sequence reads: CASSQPGLAGEKSYNEQFF. CDR3 coding DNA: TGTGCCAGCAGCCAACCGGGACTAGCGGGAGAGAAGTCCTACAATGAGCAGTTCTTC.

This chain links TRBV2 with TRBJ2-7; maybe TRBD1 (6 bases). The germline V gene encodes CDR1 SNHLY and CDR2 FYNNEI. The CDR3 loop spans 17 amino acids. Trimming left V 2 bases short and J 2 bases short, with 19 bases between. CDR3 sequence (DNA): TGTGCCAGCAGTGAACTCCTGGCGGCAGGGGCCGCCTACGAGCAGTACTTC. It specifies CASSELLAAGAAYEQYF. The whole variable domain, remainder taken from reference TRBV2 and TRBJ2-7, is EPEVTQTPSHQVTQMGQEVILRCVPISNHLYFYWYRQILGQKVEFLVSFYNNEISEKSEIFDDQFSVERPDGSNFTLKIRSTKLEDSAMYFCASSELLAAGAAYEQYFGPGTRLTVT.

This clone was seen a single time. V is TRBV19 and J is TRBJ1-1; D not resolved. CDR1 is LNHDA, CDR2 SQIVND, per germline (reference sequence). This CDR3 is built from 14 residues. Trimming stripped 5 bases from V and 6 bases from J, with 16 bases between. The CDR3 loop is CASSRVVRSSEAFF. For the CDR3, the DNA is TGTGCCAGTAGTCGTGTAGTCCGATCGTCTGAAGCTTTCTTT.

The CDR3 here is CASSLGGQGVPYNEQFF. The CDR3, as DNA: TGTGCCAGCAGCTTGGGGGGACAGGGGGTTCCCTACAATGAGCAGTTCTTC. This rearrangement joins TRBV5-8 to TRBJ2-1; 11 bases are shared with TRBD1. The V gene end was trimmed by 0 bases and the J gene end by 2 bases; junction bases not matched to a gene: 4. Germline V gives CDR1 SGHTS, CDR2 YDEGEE. The CDR3 length is 17 residues.

The V and J genes are TRBV19 and TRBJ1-5; 8 positions match TRBD1. In germline, CDR1 is LNHDA, CDR2 SQIVND (reference sequence). The CDR3 sequence is 15 residues long. With 9 bases clipped from V and 8 bases from J, the junction kept 15 bases outside the gene matches. Here the CDR3 reads CASQLDAAGGKPQHF. DNA of the CDR3: TGTGCCAGCCAGTTGGACGCGGCAGGGGGCAAGCCCCAGCATTTT. The whole variable domain, filled in from reference TRBV19 and TRBJ1-5, reads DGGITQSPKYLFRKEGQNVTLSCEQNLNHDAMYWYRQDPGQGLRLIYYSQIVNDFQKGDIAEGYSVSREKKESFPLTVTSAQKNPTAFYLCASQLDAAGGKPQHFGDGTRLSIL.

The V call is TRBV6-9, the J call TRBJ1-2, with 8 bases lining up with TRBD1. With V trimmed by 2 bases and J by 4 bases, 3 bases remained unmatched. This CDR3 contains 14 residues. Germline CDR1 MNHGY, CDR2 SVAAGI. CDR3 protein: CASSYAGQVYGYTF. CDR3 bases: TGTGCCAGCAGTTATGCGGGACAGGTCTATGGCTACACCTTC.

The chain couples TRBV6-5 to TRBJ2-7; no clear D gene. V was cut by 7 bases and J by 2 bases, with 3 bases left in between. The CDR3 contains 10 residues. Germline CDR1 MNHEY, CDR2 SVGAGI. The CDR3 loop is CASTTYEQYF. CDR3 in DNA: TGTGCCAGCACTACCTACGAGCAGTACTTC.

This clone was seen more than once but under ten times. The rearrangement joins TRBV18 to TRBJ1-2, with 11 bases lining up with TRBD1. The CDR3 runs 15 residues. Germline V gene lookup returns CDR1 KGHSH and CDR2 LQKENI. V shed 4 bases and J 6 bases; nucleotides not matched to a gene: 7. CDR3 sequence: CASSRTGGPLDGYTF. As DNA, the CDR3 is TGTGCCAGCTCACGGACAGGGGGCCCTCTCGATGGCTACACCTTC.

V gene TRBV7-2 combines with J gene TRBJ2-7, with TRBD2 identical over 9 bases. V dropped 2 bases and J dropped 6; count of bases not matched to a gene: 8. CDR1 is SGHTA and CDR2 is FQGNSA in the germline V gene. This CDR3 comprises 15 residues. This CDR3 reads CASSLIGGRESEQYF. The CDR3 DNA reads TGTGCCAGCAGCTTAATCGGCGGGAGGGAATCCGAGCAGTACTTC.

The chain recombines TRBV19 with TRBJ1-5, with D perhaps TRBD1 (6 bases). V was pared by 4 bases and J by 6 bases, with 22 bases between. The CDR3 length is 17 residues. Germline values: CDR1 LNHDA, CDR2 SQIVND (reference sequence). CDR3 in amino acids: CASSTTSTGYWGQPQHF. The CDR3 DNA reads TGTGCCAGTAGTACAACTTCAACAGGGTACTGGGGTCAGCCCCAGCATTTT.

The chain links TRBV12-3 or TRBV12-4 to TRBJ1-1, with a tentative D call TRBD1 (6 bases). This CDR3 has 13 residues. Trimming shortened V by 4 bases and J by 0 bases, and 6 bases separated the two germline ends. CDR3 sequence (DNA): TGTGCCAGCAGTTGGACAGTGAACACTGAAGCTTTCTTT. It is translated as CASSWTVNTEAFF.

Details on this clone: Other DNA sequences of this sample code for an identical CDR3. J is TRBJ1-1 and V is TRBV28; TRBD1 aligns across 9 bases. Trimming took 1 base from V and 2 from J; bases not matched to a gene: 5. Germline V gene sequence: CDR1 MDHEN, CDR2 SYDVKM. This CDR3 has 16 residues. The CDR3 DNA sequence: TGTGCCAGCAGTTTATTACCGGGACAGGGCAACACTGAAGCTTTCTTT. Its protein product is CASSLLPGQGNTEAFF.

About this clone itself: The sample has other DNA sequences that encode this CDR3 too. The chain has TRBV4-3 and TRBJ1-4; 7 positions agree with TRBD1. J was trimmed by 3 bases and V by 3 bases; bases with no gene match: 4. Germline-derived CDR1 and CDR2 are LGHNA and YSLEER. The CDR3 spans 15 residues. This chain's CDR3 is CASSQTGTANEKLFF. The DNA for the CDR3 is TGCGCCAGCAGCCAGACCGGGACAGCTAATGAAAAACTGTTTTTT.

A single count supports this clone. V usage is TRBV18 and J usage is TRBJ1-1, with D possibly matching TRBD1 (6 bases). The germline V gene encodes CDR1 KGHSH and CDR2 LQKENI. Trimming cost V 2 bases and J 5 bases, with 15 bases left between them. The CDR3 extends over 15 amino acids. The CDR3 region is CASSPSGGGMTEAFF. CDR3 nucleotides: TGTGCCAGCTCACCATCGGGAGGGGGGATGACTGAAGCTTTCTTT.

The chain links TRBV7-9 to TRBJ2-3; perhaps TRBD1 as D (5 bases). The germline gives CDR1 SEHNR, CDR2 FQNEAQ (reference sequence). CDR3 length equals 15 residues. Trimming left V 5 bases short and J 0 bases short, with 12 bases between. CDR3 protein: CASSPRTPSTDTQYF. The CDR3 nucleotides read TGTGCCAGCAGCCCGAGGACACCCAGCACAGATACGCAGTATTTT. Based on the CDR3 plus reference TRBV7-9 and TRBJ2-3, the full variable domain is DTGVSQNPRHKITKRGQNVTFRCDPISEHNRLYWYRQTLGQGPEFLTYFQNEAQLEKSRLLSDRFSAERPKGSFSTLEIQRTEQGDSAMYLCASSPRTPSTDTQYFGPGTRLTVL.

The genes are TRBV4-1 and TRBJ2-7; D is possibly TRBD2 (6 bases). Germline CDR1 and CDR2: MGHRA and YSYEKL. The CDR3 length is 14 residues. Trimming stripped 3 bases from V and 3 bases from J, with 12 bases between. The CDR3 is CASSQGGVRYEQYF. CDR3 DNA sequence: TGCGCCAGCAGCCAGGGGGGAGTGCGCTACGAGCAGTACTTC.

The J gene is TRBJ2-1, the V gene TRBV1; the table gives TRBD2 as D, unverified against the DNA. TRBV1 is a known pseudogene. The CDR3 is made up of 14 amino acids. The CDR3 nucleotides read TGCACCAGCAGCCAAGTTAGCTCCTACAATGAGCAGTTCTTC. Its translation is CTSSQVSSYNEQFF.

The chain recombines TRBV30 with TRBJ1-1; TRBD1 might be the D (6 bases). CDR3 length equals 13 residues. Per germline, CDR1 GTSNPN and CDR2 SVGIG (reference sequence). The V end lost 2 bases, the J end lost 3 bases, and 10 bases lay between the germline ends. The CDR3 sequence is CAWSLNRDTEAFF. In DNA form, the CDR3 reads TGTGCCTGGAGTCTAAACAGGGACACTGAAGCTTTCTTT.

V usage is TRBV7-2 and J usage is TRBJ2-7, with TRBD2 matching over 15 bases. The CDR3 sequence is 15 residues long. Per the germline V gene, CDR1 is SGHTA and CDR2 is FQGNSA. V dropped 4 bases and J dropped 3; count of bases not matched to a gene: 1. The CDR3 loop reads CASSSGLAGGYEQYF. The CDR3 region has the DNA TGTGCCAGCAGCTCGGGACTAGCGGGAGGCTACGAGCAGTACTTC.

The chain is built from TRBV27 and TRBJ2-1; possible D gene TRBD1, 5 bases. Trimming left V 3 bases short and J 4 bases short, with 13 bases between. Germline loops: CDR1 MNHEY, CDR2 SMNVEV (reference sequence). The CDR3 is 15 residues long. Here the CDR3 reads CASSFSAGKYNEQFF. The CDR3 DNA follows: TGTGCCAGCAGTTTTTCGGCAGGGAAGTACAATGAGCAGTTCTTC.